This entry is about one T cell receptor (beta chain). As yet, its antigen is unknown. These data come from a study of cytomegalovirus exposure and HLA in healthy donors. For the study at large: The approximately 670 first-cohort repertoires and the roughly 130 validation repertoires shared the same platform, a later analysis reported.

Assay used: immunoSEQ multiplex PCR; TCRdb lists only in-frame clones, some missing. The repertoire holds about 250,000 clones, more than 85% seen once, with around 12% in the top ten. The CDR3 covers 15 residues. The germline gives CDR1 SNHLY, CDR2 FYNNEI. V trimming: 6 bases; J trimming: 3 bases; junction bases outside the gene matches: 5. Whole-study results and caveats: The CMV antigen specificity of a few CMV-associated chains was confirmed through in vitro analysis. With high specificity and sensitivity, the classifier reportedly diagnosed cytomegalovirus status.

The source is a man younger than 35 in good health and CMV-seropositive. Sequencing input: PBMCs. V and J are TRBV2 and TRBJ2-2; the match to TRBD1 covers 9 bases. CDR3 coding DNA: TGTGCCAGCAGGCAGACAGGGGGTTACACCGGGGAGCTGTTTTTT. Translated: CASRQTGGYTGELFF.